Listed below are T cell receptor beta chains from one sample, sequenced in a study of cytomegalovirus exposure and HLA in healthy donors. Some clones are missing from TCRdb's copy, which holds only in-frame ones; the method was immunoSEQ multiplex PCR. The data show about 200,000 clones, with roughly 85% seen just once and roughly 5.7% held by the top ten. The sequenced sample consisted of PBMCs. The origin of the receptors is a woman between 18 and 30 years old in good health and CMV-seronegative. The CDR3 runs from the conserved cysteine through the conserved F or W. The order of the fields is D gene, CDR3 length, clone size, V gene, J gene, CDR3 DNA, CDR3 protein. D genes are given only for firm matches. Only part of the rows carry a size: once, few, many, or a class if the clone is expanded.

D: TRBD1; length: 15; size: -; V: TRBV28; J: TRBJ1-1; DNA: TGTGCTTCTCACCGACAGGGACAAAGGTGGACTGAAGCTTTCTTT; CDR3: CASHRQGQRWTEAFF
D: -; length: 14; size: few; V: TRBV19; J: TRBJ1-5; DNA: TGTGCCAGTAGTATGCGGCAGATCAATCAGCCCCAGCATTTT; CDR3: CASSMRQINQPQHF
D: TRBD1; length: 16; size: -; V: TRBV5-1; J: TRBJ2-1; DNA: TGCGCCAGCAGATTCACCGGGACAGGGGGTTACAATGAGCAGTTCTTC; CDR3: CASRFTGTGGYNEQFF
D: TRBD1; length: 16; size: -; V: TRBV13; J: TRBJ1-2; DNA: TGTGCCAGCAGCTTAGGAATTCAGGGGGGACATTATGGCTACACCTTC; CDR3: CASSLGIQGGHYGYTF
D: -; length: 11; size: -; V: TRBV7-6; J: TRBJ2-7; DNA: TGTGCCTCGGGCCTCCGATGGGAGCAGTACTTC; CDR3: CASGLRWEQYF
D: TRBD2; length: 16; size: -; V: TRBV6-5; J: TRBJ2-1; DNA: TGTGCCAGCAGTTACCAAGTAGCGGGAACTCCCAATGAGCAGTTCTTC; CDR3: CASSYQVAGTPNEQFF
D: -; length: 12; size: few; V: TRBV2; J: TRBJ2-3; DNA: TGTGCCAGCAGTGAACTCTCAGATACGCAGTATTTT; CDR3: CASSELSDTQYF
D: TRBD1; length: 14; size: -; V: TRBV7-8; J: TRBJ1-2; DNA: TGTGCCAGCAGCTTTGACAGGGGGCAAGATGGCTACACCTTC; CDR3: CASSFDRGQDGYTF
D: TRBD2; length: 15; size: -; V: TRBV10-3; J: TRBJ2-7; DNA: TGTGCCATCAGTGACGCGGCGGGAGGGATCTACGAGCAGTACTTC; CDR3: CAISDAAGGIYEQYF
D: -; length: 16; size: -; V: TRBV29-1; J: TRBJ2-5; DNA: TGCAGCGTTGCGGGGGGCTGGTCGGGAAAAAAAGAGACCCAGTACTTC; CDR3: CSVAGGWSGKKETQYF
D: -; length: 13; size: once; V: TRBV5-1; J: TRBJ1-2; DNA: TGCGCCAGCAGCTTGGACAGGGTCGGTGGCTACACCTTC; CDR3: CASSLDRVGGYTF
D: -; length: 14; size: -; V: TRBV19; J: TRBJ1-1; DNA: TGTGCCAGTACCGGAGGGGCGGTGAACACTGAAGCTTTCTTT; CDR3: CASTGGAVNTEAFF
D: -; length: 17; size: -; V: TRBV7-5; J: TRBJ2-7; DNA: TGTGTCAGAAGCTTAGAAGGGCAGGATGATACCCCCTACGAGCAGTACTTC; CDR3: CVRSLEGQDDTPYEQYF
D: -; length: 14; size: -; V: TRBV28; J: TRBJ2-3; DNA: TGTGCCAGCAGGCTCGAGACCCCCACAGATACGCAGTATTTT; CDR3: CASRLETPTDTQYF
D: TRBD2; length: 16; size: -; V: TRBV6-4; J: TRBJ2-1; DNA: TGTGCCAGCAGTGATACTAGCGGGAGCTCCTACAATGAGCAGTTCTTC; CDR3: CASSDTSGSSYNEQFF
D: -; length: 15; size: -; V: TRBV2; J: TRBJ2-1; DNA: TGTGCCAGCAGTGAAAGAGCGGGTCTATACAATGAGCAGTTCTTC; CDR3: CASSERAGLYNEQFF
D: TRBD1; length: 15; size: -; V: TRBV4-1; J: TRBJ1-4; DNA: TGCGCCAGCAGACCCGACAGGGGCGGAAATGAAAAACTGTTTTTT; CDR3: CASRPDRGGNEKLFF
D: -; length: 11; size: -; V: TRBV7-3; J: TRBJ2-1; DNA: TGTGCCAGCAGCCTGGGGGATGAGCAGTTCTTC; CDR3: CASSLGDEQFF
D: -; length: 15; size: -; V: TRBV7-2; J: TRBJ2-2; DNA: TGTGCCAGCAGCTTAGCGGGAGTGAACACCGGGGAGCTGTTTTTT; CDR3: CASSLAGVNTGELFF
D: -; length: 16; size: -; V: TRBV27; J: TRBJ2-4; DNA: TGTGCCAGCAGTCGACAGTCTCCGGGAGCCAAAAACATTCAGTACTTC; CDR3: CASSRQSPGAKNIQYF
D: -; length: 14; size: -; V: TRBV9; J: TRBJ1-2; DNA: TGTGCCAGCAGCCCCCTATCAAATAACTATGGCTACACCTTC; CDR3: CASSPLSNNYGYTF
D: -; length: 14; size: medium-sized; V: TRBV5-1; J: TRBJ1-2; DNA: TGCGCCAGCGGGGACCTTGAGGGGTACTATGGCTACACCTTC; CDR3: CASGDLEGYYGYTF
D: TRBD1; length: 15; size: -; V: TRBV5-1; J: TRBJ1-5; DNA: TGCGCCAGCAGCTTGGAGGCAGGGGGCAAACAGCCCCAGCATTTT; CDR3: CASSLEAGGKQPQHF
D: -; length: 12; size: -; V: TRBV28; J: TRBJ1-1; DNA: TGTGCCAGCTTAATTTCGAACACTGAAGCTTTCTTT; CDR3: CASLISNTEAFF
D: -; length: 15; size: -; V: TRBV15; J: TRBJ1-2; DNA: TGTGCCACCAGCAGAGCTAGGGGAGGGGTAGATGGCTACACCTTC; CDR3: CATSRARGGVDGYTF
D: -; length: 14; size: once; V: TRBV2; J: TRBJ1-2; DNA: TGTGCCAGCAGTGAAATCGGGTCGGGTAATGGCTACACCTTC; CDR3: CASSEIGSGNGYTF
D: -; length: 16; size: -; V: TRBV28; J: TRBJ1-2; DNA: TGTGCCAGCAGTTTGCTCGGGGCGGTAGCTAACTATGGCTACACCTTC; CDR3: CASSLLGAVANYGYTF
D: -; length: 15; size: once; V: TRBV25-1; J: TRBJ1-2; DNA: TGTGCCAGCAGTGAACCAGGTCCGAGGGGCTATGGCTACACCTTC; CDR3: CASSEPGPRGYGYTF
D: TRBD2; length: 18; size: -; V: TRBV15; J: TRBJ2-1; DNA: TGTGCCACCAGCAGAGATCTGTCTAGCGGGAGTACCTACAATGAGCAGTTCTTC; CDR3: CATSRDLSSGSTYNEQFF
D: -; length: 15; size: -; V: TRBV9; J: TRBJ1-2; DNA: TGTGCCAGCGAGGGGCCCCGGGGGCGCACCTATGGCTACACCTTC; CDR3: CASEGPRGRTYGYTF
D: -; length: 17; size: -; V: TRBV27; J: TRBJ1-4; DNA: TGTGCCAGCCAAGGAACTTACAGGGTTGCAACTAATGAAAAACTGTTTTTT; CDR3: CASQGTYRVATNEKLFF